This T cell receptor (beta chain) came from a study of T-cell reconstitution after alpha-beta-depleted transplantation in children. Findings and limits, study-wide: Several hundred expanded graft clones reportedly supplied alpha-beta T cells about two months after transplant. High day-60 TCRbeta diversity in some patients came from surviving recipient T cells and thymic progenitors. T-cell counts and diversity at one year post-transplant came mainly from newly produced T cells.

The authors prepared the TCRbeta library with unique molecular identifiers. From the PCR reads, TCRdb called clonotypes with MiXCR, one entry per CDR3 protein. Of hundreds of thousands of distinct CDR3 sequences listed, under 20% are singletons. V gave up 3 bases and J gave up 5 bases, with 16 bases separating them. CDR3 length: 15 amino acids. Comments on this clonotype: Its specificity is not known.

The sample consisted of PBMCs, mostly from graft donor cells, taken 360 days after TCRalphabeta/CD19-depleted stem cell transplant. The receptor's source is a male patient aged 2-15 years who had a stem cell transplant for acute lymphoblastic leukemia, so the T cells may come from the graft donor. The chain has TRBV12-3 or TRBV12-4 and TRBJ2-5, with D perhaps TRBD1 or TRBD2 (6 bases each). The CDR3 DNA follows: TGTGCCAGCAGTTTTCGACTAGATCAGGGGGAGACCCAGTACTTC. Translating gives CASSFRLDQGETQYF.